This passage covers 10 T cell receptor beta chains from one sample sequenced in a study of beta chain features in type 1 diabetes. Points from the study as a whole: There was a moderate but significant shortening of TCRB CDR3s in all four CD4+ subsets of Type 1 diabetes patients.

No antigen has been identified for these receptors. Sequenced material consisted of expressed TCRB transcripts (all of the isolated RNA was reverse transcribed). Method: immunoSEQ multiplex PCR; TCRdb's copy keeps in-frame clones and lacks some. Of about 150,000 clones listed, roughly 10% are singletons. The sequenced sample was central memory CD4+ T cells from blood. The receptors were sampled from a woman aged 25 to 45 with type 1 diabetes.

This chain's CDR3 is CASSPGLAGVSYNEQFF. The CDR3 DNA sequence: TGTGCCAGCAGCCCAGGACTAGCGGGAGTCTCCTACAATGAGCAGTTCTTC. The chain uses TRBV5-4 and TRBJ2-1; 13 nucleotides align to TRBD2. CDR1 is SGHNT, CDR2 YYREEE, per germline (reference sequence). V gave up 4 bases and J gave up 0 bases; unmatched junction bases: 4. The CDR3 has 17 residues.

This sequence joins TRBV19 and TRBJ1-2; 7 bases are a match to TRBD1. The CDR3 extends over 14 amino acids. V lost 3 bases and J lost 5; bases outside the gene matches: 6. Germline V gene sequence: CDR1 LNHDA, CDR2 SQIVND (reference sequence). DNA for the CDR3: TGTGCCAGTAGTATTGGACAGGTTGAATATGGCTACACCTTC. It is translated as CASSIGQVEYGYTF. The full variable domain, rest sourced from reference TRBV19 and TRBJ1-2, is DGGITQSPKYLFRKEGQNVTLSCEQNLNHDAMYWYRQDPGQGLRLIYYSQIVNDFQKGDIAEGYSVSREKKESFPLTVTSAQKNPTAFYLCASSIGQVEYGYTFGSGTRLTVV.

This clone has a handful of counts. The chain employs TRBV7-9 and TRBJ2-3; 12 bases line up with TRBD2. The CDR3 runs to 16 residues. J gave up 6 bases and V 5 bases, and 9 bases lay outside the gene matches. The germline V gene encodes CDR1 SEHNR and CDR2 FQNEAQ (reference sequence). The CDR3 coding sequence is TGTGCCAGCAGCCTAGGACTAGCGGGAAATCGGGATACGCAGTATTTT. It translates to CASSLGLAGNRDTQYF. The variable domain in full, completed from reference TRBV7-9 and TRBJ2-3, reads DTGVSQNPRHKITKRGQNVTFRCDPISEHNRLYWYRQTLGQGPEFLTYFQNEAQLEKSRLLSDRFSAERPKGSFSTLEIQRTEQGDSAMYLCASSLGLAGNRDTQYFGPGTRLTVL.

This clone was seen a handful of times. The chain links TRBV30 to TRBJ2-1; D is perhaps TRBD2 (6 bases). CDR1 and CDR2 (germline): GTSNPN, SVGIG (reference sequence). V dropped 2 bases and J dropped 9 bases, with 8 bases sitting between them. This CDR3 is built from 11 residues. CDR3 nucleotide sequence: TGTGCCTGGAGTACTAGCACTGAGCAGTTCTTC. This translates into CAWSTSTEQFF.

This rearrangement joins TRBV9 to TRBJ2-7, with a possible D match to TRBD1 (5 bases). Germline V gives CDR1 SGDLS, CDR2 YYNGEE. Trimming left V 4 bases short and J 4 bases short, with 9 bases between. There are 12 residues in the CDR3. CDR3 DNA sequence: TGTGCCAGCAGCACCGACAGTTACGAGCAGTACTTC. It translates to CASSTDSYEQYF.

The V and J genes are TRBV7-2 and TRBJ2-1; TRBD2 matches at 10 bases. The length of the CDR3 is 14 residues. The junction had 4 bases not matched to a gene; V was cut back by 4 bases and J by 7 bases. Germline loops: CDR1 SGHTA, CDR2 FQGNSA. The CDR3 is CASSSLAGENEQFF. DNA for the CDR3: TGTGCCAGCAGCTCCCTAGCGGGAGAGAATGAGCAGTTCTTC.

The chain joins TRBV11-2 to TRBJ2-2; a possible D gene is TRBD2 (5 bases). V was shortened by 8 bases and J by 4 bases, with 11 bases between the two germline ends. Germline-derived CDR1 and CDR2 are SGHAT and FQNNGV. This CDR3 contains 13 residues. In DNA, the CDR3 is TGTGCCAGCGGGAGCCATTCCACCGGGGAGCTGTTTTTT. Residues: CASGSHSTGELFF.

The chain couples TRBV7-9 to TRBJ1-1; 9 nucleotides align to TRBD1. The CDR3 has 14 residues. Germline loops: CDR1 SEHNR, CDR2 FQNEAQ (reference sequence). The junction had 2 bases not matched to a gene; V was cut back by 1 base and J by 5 bases. CDR3 coding DNA: TGTGCCAGCAGCTTAGTTGGGACAGGGACTGAAGCTTTCTTT. It codes for CASSLVGTGTEAFF.

The chain couples TRBV9 to TRBJ1-1; possible D gene TRBD1, 5 bases. Germline V gene data show CDR1 as SGDLS and CDR2 as YYNGEE. V was pared by 4 bases and J by 6 bases, with 13 bases between. This CDR3 has 13 residues. The chain's CDR3 is CASSPPGIAEAFF. CDR3 coding DNA: TGTGCCAGCAGCCCCCCAGGGATCGCTGAAGCTTTCTTT.

This sequence joins TRBV6-1 and TRBJ2-7; 7 nucleotides match TRBD1. CDR1 and CDR2 (germline): MNHNS, SASEGT. This CDR3 has 16 amino acids. After removal of 0 bases from V and 4 bases from J, the junction contained 9 bases not matched to a gene. The DNA of the CDR3 is TGTGCCAGCAGTGAAGCGCCCGGACAGGCCGGGTACGAGCAGTACTTC. It encodes CASSEAPGQAGYEQYF.